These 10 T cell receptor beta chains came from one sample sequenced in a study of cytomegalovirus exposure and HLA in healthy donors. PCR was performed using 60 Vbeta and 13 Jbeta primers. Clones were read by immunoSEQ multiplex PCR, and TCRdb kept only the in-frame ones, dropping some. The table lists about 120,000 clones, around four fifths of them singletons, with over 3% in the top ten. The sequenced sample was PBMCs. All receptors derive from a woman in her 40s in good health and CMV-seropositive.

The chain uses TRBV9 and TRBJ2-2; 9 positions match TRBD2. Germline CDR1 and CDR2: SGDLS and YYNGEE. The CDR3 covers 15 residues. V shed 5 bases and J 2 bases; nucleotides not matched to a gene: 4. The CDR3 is CASSGSGSNTGELFF. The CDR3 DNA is TGTGCCAGCAGTGGTAGCGGGAGTAACACCGGGGAGCTGTTTTTT.

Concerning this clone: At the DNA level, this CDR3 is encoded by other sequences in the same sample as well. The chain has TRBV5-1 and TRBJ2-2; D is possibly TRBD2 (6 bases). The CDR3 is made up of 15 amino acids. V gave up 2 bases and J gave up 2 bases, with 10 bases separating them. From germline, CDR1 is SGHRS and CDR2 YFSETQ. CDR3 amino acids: CASSFSGTNTGELFF. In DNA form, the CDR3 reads TGCGCCAGCAGCTTCTCCGGGACTAACACCGGGGAGCTGTTTTTT.

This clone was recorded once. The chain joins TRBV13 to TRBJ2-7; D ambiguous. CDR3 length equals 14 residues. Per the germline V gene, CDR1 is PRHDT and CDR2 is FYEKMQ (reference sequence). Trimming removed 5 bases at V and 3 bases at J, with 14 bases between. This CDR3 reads CASSPPMIDYEQYF. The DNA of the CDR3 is TGTGCCAGCAGCCCACCTATGATAGACTACGAGCAGTACTTC.

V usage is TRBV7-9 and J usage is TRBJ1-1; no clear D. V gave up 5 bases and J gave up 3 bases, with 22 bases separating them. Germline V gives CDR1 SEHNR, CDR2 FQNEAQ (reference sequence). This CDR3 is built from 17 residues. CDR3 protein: CASSPPPPPVPYTEAFF. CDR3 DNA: TGTGCCAGCAGCCCACCTCCCCCGCCGGTACCGTACACTGAAGCTTTCTTT.

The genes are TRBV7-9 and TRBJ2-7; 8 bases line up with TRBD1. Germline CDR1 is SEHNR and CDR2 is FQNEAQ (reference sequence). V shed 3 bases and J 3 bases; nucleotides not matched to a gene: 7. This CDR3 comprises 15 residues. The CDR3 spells CASSFPQGANYEQYF. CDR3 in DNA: TGTGCCAGCAGCTTCCCGCAGGGGGCAAACTACGAGCAGTACTTC.

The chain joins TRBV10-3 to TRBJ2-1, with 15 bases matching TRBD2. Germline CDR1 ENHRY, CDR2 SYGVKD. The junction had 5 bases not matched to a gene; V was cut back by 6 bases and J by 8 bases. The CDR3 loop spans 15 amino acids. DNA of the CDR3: TGTGCCATCAGCGAAGGACTAGCGGGGGGGGATGAGCAGTTCTTC. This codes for CAISEGLAGGDEQFF.

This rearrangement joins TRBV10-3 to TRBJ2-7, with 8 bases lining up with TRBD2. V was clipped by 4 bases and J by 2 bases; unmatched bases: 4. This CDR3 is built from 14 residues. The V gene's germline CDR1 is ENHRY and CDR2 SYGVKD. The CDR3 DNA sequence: TGTGCCATCAGTGCTGCGGGAGGAGCCTACGAGCAGTACTTC. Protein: CAISAAGGAYEQYF.

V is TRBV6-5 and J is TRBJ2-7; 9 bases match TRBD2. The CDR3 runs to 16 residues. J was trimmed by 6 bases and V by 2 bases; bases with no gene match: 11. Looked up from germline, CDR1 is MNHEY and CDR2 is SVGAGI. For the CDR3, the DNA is TGTGCCAGCAGTTACGATCCCCCCGGGACTAGCATCGAGCAGTACTTC. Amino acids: CASSYDPPGTSIEQYF.

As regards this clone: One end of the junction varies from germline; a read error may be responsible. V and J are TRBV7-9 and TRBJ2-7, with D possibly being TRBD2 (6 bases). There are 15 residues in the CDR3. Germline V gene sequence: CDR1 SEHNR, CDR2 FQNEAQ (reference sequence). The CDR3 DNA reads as TGTTCCAGCAGCTCCGGGACTCCCCGCTCCTACGAGCAGTACTTC. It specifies CSSSSGTPRSYEQYF.

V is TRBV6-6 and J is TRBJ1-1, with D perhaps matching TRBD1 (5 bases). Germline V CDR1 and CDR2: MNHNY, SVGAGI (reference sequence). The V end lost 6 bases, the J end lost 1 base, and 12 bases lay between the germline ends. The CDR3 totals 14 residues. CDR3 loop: CASREGPRNTEAFF. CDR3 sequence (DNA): TGTGCCAGCAGGGAGGGACCGCGGAACACTGAAGCTTTCTTT.